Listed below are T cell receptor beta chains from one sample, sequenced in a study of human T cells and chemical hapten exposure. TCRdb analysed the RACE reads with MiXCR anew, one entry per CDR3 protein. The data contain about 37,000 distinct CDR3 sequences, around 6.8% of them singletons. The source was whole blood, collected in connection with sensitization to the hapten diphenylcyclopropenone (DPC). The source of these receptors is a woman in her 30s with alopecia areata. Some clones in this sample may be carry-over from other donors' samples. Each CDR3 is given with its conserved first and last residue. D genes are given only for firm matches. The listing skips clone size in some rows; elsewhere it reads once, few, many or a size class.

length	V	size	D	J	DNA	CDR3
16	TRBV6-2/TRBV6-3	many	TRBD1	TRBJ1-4	TGTGCCAGCGGATCCGACGAGGGGGCCGGGAGAGAAAAACTGTTTTTT	CASGSDEGAGREKLFF
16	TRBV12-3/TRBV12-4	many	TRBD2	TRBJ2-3	TGTGCCAGCATGGTGGCTAGAGCGGGGACCACAGATACGCAGTATTTT	CASMVARAGTTDTQYF
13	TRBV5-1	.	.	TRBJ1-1	TGCGCCAGCAGCTCGGGACAGAACACTGAAGCTTTCTTT	CASSSGQNTEAFF
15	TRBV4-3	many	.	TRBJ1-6	TGCGCCAGCAGCCCCCAAGGGCAGGGTGGCTCACCCCTCCACTTT	CASSPQGQGGSPLHF
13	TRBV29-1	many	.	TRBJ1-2	TGCAGCGCACAAGAGGGGGGATACTATGGCTACACCTTC	CSAQEGGYYGYTF
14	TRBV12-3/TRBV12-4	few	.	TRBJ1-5	TGTGCCAGCAGTTTACAGGGCGCCAATCAGCCCCAGCATTTT	CASSLQGANQPQHF
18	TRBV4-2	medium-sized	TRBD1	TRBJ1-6	TGTGCCAGCAGCCAGAAACACAGGGGTGGCTCCTATAATTCACCCCTCCACTTT	CASSQKHRGGSYNSPLHF
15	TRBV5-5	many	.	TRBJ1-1	TGTGCCAGCAGCTCCCTAGGACGGGGGCGGACTGAAGCTTTCTTT	CASSSLGRGRTEAFF
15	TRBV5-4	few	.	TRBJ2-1	TGTGCCAGCAGCCGGGATTCTGGTAGTTACAATGAGCAGTTCTTC	CASSRDSGSYNEQFF
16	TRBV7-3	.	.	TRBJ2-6	TGTGCCAGCAGCTCGCAGGGTAGGACTGGGGCCAACGTCCTGACTTTC	CASSSQGRTGANVLTF
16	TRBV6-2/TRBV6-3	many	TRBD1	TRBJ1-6	TGTGCCAGCAGTCCAGGACAGGCACCGGGCAATTCACCCCTCCACTTT	CASSPGQAPGNSPLHF
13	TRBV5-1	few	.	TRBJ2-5	TGCGCCAGCAGCTTGAATACCCAAGAGACCCAGTACTTC	CASSLNTQETQYF
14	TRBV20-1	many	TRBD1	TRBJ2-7	TGCAGTGCTAGACCGGGACAGGGGGCGCGGGAGCAGTACTTC	CSARPGQGAREQYF
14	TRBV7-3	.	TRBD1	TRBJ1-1	TGTGCCAGCAGCTTAGAGGGGGCGAACACTGAAGCTTTCTTT	CASSLEGANTEAFF
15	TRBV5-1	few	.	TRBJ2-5	TGCGCCAGCAGCTTGCAGGCGGGGAGCCAAGAGACCCAGTACTTC	CASSLQAGSQETQYF
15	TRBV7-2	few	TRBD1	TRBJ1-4	TGTGCCAGCAGCTTAGGTGGGACAGGGGCGGTAAAACTGTTTTTT	CASSLGGTGAVKLFF
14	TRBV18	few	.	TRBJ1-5	TGTGCCAGCTCACCCCGGACCGGGGATCAGCCCCAGCATTTT	CASSPRTGDQPQHF
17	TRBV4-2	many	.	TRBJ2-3	TGTGCAGTCTTCGGTAGGATCGGAGCGCCTAGCACAGATACGCAGTATTTT	CAVFGRIGAPSTDTQYF
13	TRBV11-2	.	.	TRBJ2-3	TGTGCCAGCAGCCCCCGCCCCACAGATACGCAGTATTTT	CASSPRPTDTQYF
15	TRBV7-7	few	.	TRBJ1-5	TGTGCCAGCAGCTTAGCGCGACAGAAACATCAGCCCCAGCATTTT	CASSLARQKHQPQHF
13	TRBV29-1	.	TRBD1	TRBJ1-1	TGCAGCGTGAGAGCTGGGGGACAGGGGGAAGCTTTCTTT	CSVRAGGQGEAFF
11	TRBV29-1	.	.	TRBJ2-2	TGCAGCGTAAGGAACACCGGGGAGCTGTTTTTT	CSVRNTGELFF
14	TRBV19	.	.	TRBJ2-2	TGTGCCAGTAGTATAGATAGGTGGGCCGGGGAGCTGTTTTTT	CASSIDRWAGELFF
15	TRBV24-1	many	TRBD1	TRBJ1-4	TGTGCCACCAGTGATGGTGGACAGGGAAGCGAAAAACTGTTTTTT	CATSDGGQGSEKLFF
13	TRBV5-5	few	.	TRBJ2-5	TGTGCCAGCAGCGAGGACAGTGGATGGGCCCAGTACTTC	CASSEDSGWAQYF
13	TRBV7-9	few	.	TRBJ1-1	TGTGCCAGCATCCTAGGGCAGAACACTGAAGCTTTCTTT	CASILGQNTEAFF
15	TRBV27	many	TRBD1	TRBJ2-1	TGTGCCAGCAGGCTCGGGGACAGGCGGTACAATGAGCAGTTCTTC	CASRLGDRRYNEQFF
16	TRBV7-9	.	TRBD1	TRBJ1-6	TGTGCCAGCAGCCGGGACAGGGTGATAGGTAATTCACCCCTCCACTTT	CASSRDRVIGNSPLHF
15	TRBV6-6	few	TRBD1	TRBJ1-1	TGTGCCAGCAGCCGCCCTTCGGGACAGTACACTGAAGCTTTCTTT	CASSRPSGQYTEAFF
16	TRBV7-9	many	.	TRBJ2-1	TGTGCCAGCAGCCCCACCGACGGGGGTTTCTACAATGAGCAGTTCTTC	CASSPTDGGFYNEQFF
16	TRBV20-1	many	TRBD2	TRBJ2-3	TGCAGTGCTAGAGACGGGACTAGCGGGGCCACAGATACGCAGTATTTT	CSARDGTSGATDTQYF
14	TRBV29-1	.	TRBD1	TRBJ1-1	TGCAGCGTTGAAGAAATCGTGGGCAGGGGGCAAGCTTTCTTT	CSVEEIVGRGQAFF
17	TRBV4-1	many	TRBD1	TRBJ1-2	TGCGCCAGCAGCCATCTACTGGGGACAGGGGGCTACTATGGCTACACCTTC	CASSHLLGTGGYYGYTF
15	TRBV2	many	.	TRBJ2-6	TGTGCCAGCAGGCGACAGTCCTCTGGGGCCAACGTCCTGACTTTC	CASRRQSSGANVLTF
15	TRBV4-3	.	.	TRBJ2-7	TGCGCCAGCAGCCGAAGGTCGGACCTTATGTACGAGCAGTACTTC	CASSRRSDLMYEQYF
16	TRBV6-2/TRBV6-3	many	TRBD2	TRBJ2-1	TGTGCCAGCAGTTACGACGGACTAGAATCCTACAATGAGCAGTTCTTC	CASSYDGLESYNEQFF
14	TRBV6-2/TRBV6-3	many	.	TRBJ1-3	TGTGCCAGCAGTTTGCGGTTCGCCGGGAACACCATATATTTT	CASSLRFAGNTIYF
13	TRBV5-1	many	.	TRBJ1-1	TGCGCCAGCAGCGTGGGGACGGGTACTGAAGCTTTCTTT	CASSVGTGTEAFF
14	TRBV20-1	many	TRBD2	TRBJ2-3	TGCAGTGCTAGAAGACTAGCCGGGTTTGATACGCAGTATTTT	CSARRLAGFDTQYF
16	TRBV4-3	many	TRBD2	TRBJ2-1	TGCGCCAGCAGCCAACAGAGGACTAGCGGGGACAATGAGCAGTTCTTC	CASSQQRTSGDNEQFF